This T cell receptor (beta chain) came from a study of shared clonotypes between healthy human individuals. Notes on the study in general: For naive CD4 cells, around 5% of clonotypes were shared across a few donors. Compared with clonotypes that all four donors shared, non-shared clonotypes had lower generation probabilities. Depth of sequencing was expected to influence donor clonotype sharing.

The CDR3 spans 12 residues. CDR1 is MDHEN and CDR2 is SYDVKM in the germline V gene. V lost 5 bases to trimming and J lost 1 base, with 5 bases between them. Concerning this clone: What it binds is unknown.

Original processing notes: ImmunoSEQ yielded junction-only sequences lacking quality scores, so filtering differed. Sequencing was performed with immunoSEQ multiplex PCR; in TCRdb, only in-frame clones are kept and a portion is missing. V, J and clone size were drawn from that table, and D and trimming were deduced from the DNA. The sample yields 2 million to 3 million clones, roughly 93% seen once. The sequenced sample was naive CD4+ T cells from PBMCs. Documented subset: CD45RA+ positively selected. The chain recombines TRBV28 with TRBJ1-1; D is undetermined. This clonotype originated in a man between 18 and 35 years old in good health. Some clones in this sample may be carry-over from other donors' samples. DNA of the CDR3: TGTGCCAGCAGTGAACCGAACACTGAAGCTTTCTTT. This translates into CASSEPNTEAFF.